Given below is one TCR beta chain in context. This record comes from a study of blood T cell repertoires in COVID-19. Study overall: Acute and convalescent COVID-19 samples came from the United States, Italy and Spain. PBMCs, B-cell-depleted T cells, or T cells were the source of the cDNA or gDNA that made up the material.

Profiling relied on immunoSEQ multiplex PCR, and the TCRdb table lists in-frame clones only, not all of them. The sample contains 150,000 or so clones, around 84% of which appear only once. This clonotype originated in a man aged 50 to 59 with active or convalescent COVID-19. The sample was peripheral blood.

The CDR3 region has the DNA TGTGCCAGTAGTATAGAAATCGACAGGGGCCGAACTCAAGAGACCCAGTACTTC. It codes for CASSIEIDRGRTQETQYF. The chain is built from TRBV19 and TRBJ2-5, with TRBD1 matching over 8 bases. CDR3 size: 18 residues. V was clipped by 0 bases and J by 2 bases; unmatched bases: 11. CDR1 is LNHDA and CDR2 is SQIVND in the germline V gene (reference sequence). The variable domain in full, with the rest retrieved from reference TRBV19 and TRBJ2-5, is DGGITQSPKYLFRKEGQNVTLSCEQNLNHDAMYWYRQDPGQGLRLIYYSQIVNDFQKGDIAEGYSVSREKKESFPLTVTSAQKNPTAFYLCASSIEIDRGRTQETQYFGPGTRLLVL.